This entry lists 25 T cell receptor beta chains sequenced from one sample in a study of T cell changes during pregnancy in multiple sclerosis (dated by TCRdb to the late 2010s). The library was generated by the immunoSEQ multiplex PCR assay. TCRdb limited this immuneACCESS table to in-frame rearrangements with V and J called. A share of clones is missing; checked studies link under half to unresolved V genes, and the rest is unexplained. The sample table shows fewer than 70,000 clones, and around 92% are seen once. Roughly 3.2% of the sample goes to the ten largest clones. Sequenced here: CD8+ T cells from peripheral blood mononuclear cells, sampled in the third trimester of pregnancy. These receptors came from a female donor in good health, enrolled as a control in a pregnancy study.

This chain joins TRBV9 and TRBJ2-5; D is perhaps TRBD1 (5 bases). The V and J ends lost 0 bases and 4 bases respectively, with 10 bases between them. CDR3 size: 14 residues. CDR1 is SGDLS, CDR2 YYNGEE, per germline. CDR3 region: CASSVDEGVETQYF. The CDR3 coding sequence is TGTGCCAGCAGCGTAGATGAAGGGGTAGAGACCCAGTACTTC.

V gene TRBV7-3 combines with J gene TRBJ2-3; 12 bases are shared with TRBD2. Germline-derived CDR1 and CDR2 are SGHTA and FQGTGA. The CDR3 contains 16 residues. V shed 4 bases, J shed 5 bases, and the junction held 7 bases outside the gene matches. CDR3 protein: CASSSSGGAILDTQYF. The CDR3 coding sequence is TGTGCCAGCAGCTCTAGCGGGGGGGCCATCTTAGATACGCAGTATTTT. Full variable domain (remainder filled in from reference TRBV7-3 and TRBJ2-3): GAGVSQTPSNKVTEKGKYVELRCDPISGHTALYWYRQSLGQGPEFLIYFQGTGAADDSGLPNDRFFAVRPEGSVSTLKIQRTERGDSAVYLCASSSSGGAILDTQYFGPGTRLTVL.

This clone was recorded once. The CDR3 reads CASWPGKPSGANVLTF. The CDR3 region has the DNA TGTGCCAGCTGGCCAGGGAAACCCTCTGGGGCCAACGTCCTGACTTTC. The V gene is TRBV7-9, the J gene TRBJ2-6, with D possibly TRBD1 on 5 matching bases. The CDR3 is made up of 16 amino acids. The germline V gene has CDR1 SEHNR and CDR2 FQNEAQ (reference sequence). Trimming cost V 8 bases and J 0 bases, with 14 bases left between them. The variable domain in full, with the rest retrieved from reference TRBV7-9 and TRBJ2-6, is DTGVSQNPRHKITKRGQNVTFRCDPISEHNRLYWYRQTLGQGPEFLTYFQNEAQLEKSRLLSDRFSAERPKGSFSTLEIQRTEQGDSAMYLCASWPGKPSGANVLTFGAGSRLTVL.

V usage is TRBV2 and J usage is TRBJ1-2; TRBD1 is a possible D gene (6 bases). V lost 7 bases, J lost 2 bases, and 11 bases lay in between. CDR3 length: 13 amino acids. CDR1 and CDR2 from the germline V gene are SNHLY and FYNNEI. DNA of the CDR3: TGTGCCAGCATTGGGGACAAAAACTATGGCTACACCTTC. Protein: CASIGDKNYGYTF.

The chain recombines TRBV6-4 with TRBJ1-1; TRBD1 matches at 8 bases. Germline-derived CDR1 and CDR2 are MRHNA and SNTAGT. The J segment lost 6 bases and the V segment lost 3 bases, leaving 6 bases of the junction unmatched. CDR3 length equals 14 residues. This chain's CDR3 is CASSDSGGRSEAFF. The CDR3 DNA reads TGTGCCAGCAGTGATTCAGGGGGCCGGTCTGAAGCTTTCTTT.

The chain has TRBV2 and TRBJ1-4; D is uncertain. V lost 4 bases to trimming and J lost 5 bases, with 17 bases between them. The CDR3 totals 16 residues. Germline loops: CDR1 SNHLY, CDR2 FYNNEI. The CDR3 spells CASSGTVGGSNEKLFF. In DNA, the CDR3 is TGTGCCAGCAGTGGGACGGTGGGAGGGTCAAATGAAAAACTGTTTTTT.

V is TRBV4-2 and J is TRBJ2-7; D is ambiguous. The CDR3 spans 12 residues. V was trimmed by 0 bases and J by 4 bases, leaving 4 bases between them. Per germline, CDR1 LGHNA and CDR2 YNFKEQ. Here the CDR3 reads CASSQDQYEQYF. The CDR3, as DNA: TGTGCCAGCAGCCAAGATCAGTACGAGCAGTACTTC.

The table lists this clone with a count of one. This rearrangement joins TRBV7-2 to TRBJ2-7, with D tentatively TRBD1 (6 bases). The CDR3 covers 13 residues. Germline V CDR1 and CDR2: SGHTA, FQGNSA. Trimming shortened V by 6 bases and J by 5 bases, and 14 bases separated the two germline ends. The CDR3, as DNA: TGTGCCAGCAGGGGGGCCCCCAGGGACGAGCAGTACTTC. Translated, it gives CASRGAPRDEQYF. Complete variable domain (other parts from reference TRBV7-2 and TRBJ2-7): GAGVSQSPSNKVTEKGKDVELRCDPISGHTALYWYRQSLGQGLEFLIYFQGNSAPDKSGLPSDRFSAERTGGSVSTLTIQRTQQEDSAVYLCASRGAPRDEQYFGPGTRLTVT.

V and J are TRBV5-8 and TRBJ2-3, with D possibly TRBD1 on 6 matching bases. Per germline, CDR1 SGHTS and CDR2 YDEGEE. The CDR3 has 11 amino acids. Trimming pared 7 bases from V and 10 bases from J, leaving 13 bases between. In nucleotides, the CDR3 is TGTGCCAGCCCACGAGGGGGTCCGCAGTATTTT. Protein product: CASPRGGPQYF.

The chain links TRBV14 to TRBJ1-2, with 7 bases matching TRBD1. The V gene end was trimmed by 4 bases and the J gene end by 5 bases; junction bases not matched to a gene: 7. Germline V gives CDR1 SGHDN, CDR2 FVKESK. This CDR3 comprises 14 residues. The CDR3 DNA sequence: TGTGCCAGCAGCCGAATAGGGACAGAATATGGCTACACCTTC. Its translation: CASSRIGTEYGYTF.

The V gene is TRBV7-9, the J gene TRBJ2-2; 11 nucleotides match TRBD2. The junction had 3 bases not matched to a gene; V was cut back by 3 bases and J by 0 bases. Germline V gives CDR1 SEHNR, CDR2 FQNEAQ (reference sequence). CDR3 length: 17 amino acids. The CDR3 nucleotides are TGTGCCAGCAGCTTTGGGACTAGCGGATCGAACACCGGGGAGCTGTTTTTT. This gives the protein CASSFGTSGSNTGELFF. Filled out from reference TRBV7-9 and TRBJ2-2, the complete variable domain reads DTGVSQNPRHKITKRGQNVTFRCDPISEHNRLYWYRQTLGQGPEFLTYFQNEAQLEKSRLLSDRFSAERPKGSFSTLEIQRTEQGDSAMYLCASSFGTSGSNTGELFFGEGSRLTVL.

J is TRBJ2-3 and V is TRBV27, with D perhaps matching TRBD1 (6 bases). The germline V gene has CDR1 MNHEY and CDR2 SMNVEV (reference sequence). The CDR3 extends over 15 amino acids. With 4 bases removed from V and 2 bases from J, the gap between germline ends came to 13 bases. The CDR3 here is CASSSQGKFTDTQYF. In DNA, the CDR3 is TGTGCCAGCAGTTCGCAGGGGAAGTTCACAGATACGCAGTATTTT.

The rearrangement links TRBV2 to TRBJ2-2, with D perhaps matching TRBD2 (6 bases). Germline V gene sequence: CDR1 SNHLY, CDR2 FYNNEI. V lost 6 bases and J 3 bases, leaving 14 bases between the germline ends. The CDR3 extends over 15 amino acids. Here the CDR3 reads CASSLGWDYTGELFF. DNA for the CDR3: TGTGCCAGCAGCCTCGGCTGGGACTACACCGGGGAGCTGTTTTTT.

This chain links TRBV23-1 with TRBJ2-5; D is possibly TRBD1 (6 bases). TRBV23-1 is filed as an ORF, its function uncertain. The CDR3 sequence is 14 residues long. Trimming removed 5 bases at V and 5 bases at J, with 15 bases between. CDR3 nucleotides: TGCGCCAGCAGTGAGAGGACAGCGAACGAGACCCAGTACTTC. This sequence encodes CASSERTANETQYF.

The chain uses TRBV6-4 and TRBJ2-3; 11 bases map to TRBD1. V was clipped by 7 bases and J by 2 bases; unmatched bases: 2. From germline, CDR1 is MRHNA and CDR2 SNTAGT. The CDR3 extends over 14 amino acids. DNA for the CDR3: TGTGCCAGCAAGGGACAGGGGGACACAGATACGCAGTATTTT. As protein: CASKGQGDTDTQYF.

This rearrangement joins TRBV7-8 to TRBJ2-7; D is unresolved. The CDR3 loop spans 13 amino acids. Germline V gene sequence: CDR1 SGHVS, CDR2 FQNEAQ. V lost 6 bases and J lost 2, with 11 bases in between. CDR3 protein: CASRRTGTYEQYF. The CDR3 nucleotides are TGTGCCAGCAGACGTACCGGTACCTACGAGCAGTACTTC.

The rearrangement links TRBV4-3 to TRBJ1-6; D possibly corresponds to TRBD1 (5 bases). CDR1 is LGHNA, CDR2 YSLEER, per germline. CDR3 length equals 16 residues. V dropped 0 bases and J dropped 10 bases, with 16 bases sitting between them. The CDR3 loop is CASSQDLGGINSPLHF. DNA of the CDR3: TGCGCCAGCAGCCAAGATCTGGGGGGAATAAACTCACCCCTCCACTTT.

The genes are TRBV4-2 and TRBJ2-7, with 10 bases identical to TRBD2. There are 17 residues in the CDR3. With V trimmed by 1 base and J by 5 bases, 11 bases remained unmatched. Germline V CDR1 and CDR2: LGHNA, YNFKEQ. The CDR3 spells CASSQGGAGGPIDEQYF. DNA for the CDR3: TGTGCCAGCAGCCAAGGGGGAGCGGGGGGGCCTATCGACGAGCAGTACTTC.

The genes are TRBV4-3 and TRBJ1-3; D not resolved. V was cut by 2 bases and J by 0 bases, with 14 bases left in between. This CDR3 is built from 17 residues. From germline, CDR1 is LGHNA and CDR2 YSLEER. CDR3: CASSQTRTGSSGNTIYF. The DNA of the CDR3 is TGCGCCAGCAGCCAAACCCGGACGGGATCCTCTGGAAACACCATATATTTT.

The genes are TRBV13 and TRBJ1-5; 7 bases fit TRBD1. The CDR3 is 13 residues long. Trimming took 6 bases from V and 6 from J; bases not matched to a gene: 5. Germline values: CDR1 PRHDT, CDR2 FYEKMQ (reference sequence). The CDR3, as DNA: TGTGCCAGCAGTCTCGACAGGGCTCAGCCCCAGCATTTT. Protein product: CASSLDRAQPQHF.

The chain is built from TRBV7-9 and TRBJ1-5; D is ambiguous. V was clipped by 0 bases and J by 3 bases, with 6 bases between them. This CDR3 spans 14 amino acids. Germline CDR1 reads SEHNR; CDR2 reads FQNEAQ (reference sequence). DNA for the CDR3: TGTGCCAGCAGCTTAGCAGTAGCCAATCAGCCCCAGCATTTT. Translating gives CASSLAVANQPQHF.

The chain has TRBV2 and TRBJ1-2; D possibly corresponds to TRBD1 (6 bases). Germline values: CDR1 SNHLY, CDR2 FYNNEI. With 7 bases removed from V and 4 bases from J, the gap between germline ends came to 13 bases. This CDR3 has 13 residues. The CDR3 region is CASTPGHLYGYTF. The CDR3 DNA reads TGTGCCAGCACTCCGGGACACCTCTATGGCTACACCTTC.

This chain uses TRBV9 with TRBJ1-5; D is undetermined. The CDR3 runs 14 residues. CDR1 is SGDLS, CDR2 YYNGEE, per germline. V lost 3 bases to trimming and J lost 6 bases, with 13 bases between them. CDR3 region: CASSEGGSGQPQHF. As DNA, the CDR3 is TGTGCCAGCAGCGAGGGAGGGTCCGGTCAGCCCCAGCATTTT.

The rearrangement uses TRBV29-1 and TRBJ1-2; D unclear. V lost 3 bases and J lost 3, with 8 bases in between. Germline CDR1 and CDR2: SQVTM and ANQGSEA. The CDR3 consists of 12 residues. CDR3 bases: TGCAGCGTTGACCCCGCAGACTATGGCTACACCTTC. Amino acids: CSVDPADYGYTF.

This clone was counted a few times. V gene TRBV30 combines with J gene TRBJ1-5; TRBD1 might be the D (5 bases). Trimming pared 5 bases from V and 5 bases from J, leaving 7 bases between. CDR1 and CDR2 (germline): GTSNPN, SVGIG (reference sequence). CDR3 length: 11 residues. CDR3 residues: CAWGADQPQHF. CDR3 nucleotide sequence: TGTGCCTGGGGGGCGGATCAGCCCCAGCATTTT. Supplemented by reference TRBV30 and TRBJ1-5, the full variable domain reads SQTIHQWPATLVQPVGSPLSLECTVEGTSNPNLYWYRQAAGRGLQLLFYSVGIGQISSEVPQNLSASRPQDRQFILSSKKLLLSDSGFYLCAWGADQPQHFGDGTRLSIL.